This record looks at one T cell receptor (beta chain) sequence and its context. This sample is part of a study of control samples from healthy donors and cancer patients. TCRdb's copy holds only in-frame clones and misses some; the assay was immunoSEQ multiplex PCR. Altogether about 190,000 clones are present, 85% to 95% being singletons, with the ten largest covering more than 1.4%. The CDR3 has 15 residues. V was shortened by 2 bases and J by 5 bases, with 15 bases between the two germline ends. CDR1 is KGHSH and CDR2 is LQKENI in the germline V gene. The V and J genes are TRBV18 and TRBJ2-5; D possibly corresponds to TRBD1 (6 bases). The clonotype comes from a man between 18 and 35 years old in good health. Sequencing was performed on blood. CDR3: CASSPSPGDGETQYF. The DNA for the CDR3 is TGTGCCAGCTCACCATCTCCAGGGGACGGGGAGACCCAGTACTTC.